What follows describes a single TCR beta chain. Its target is not known. TCRdb keeps only in-frame clones here, not all; method: immunoSEQ multiplex PCR. The table has around 70,000 clones, less than 95% seen once. Per germline, CDR1 SGHDT and CDR2 YYEEEE. The CDR3 covers 14 residues. V was shortened by 4 bases and J by 7 bases, with 12 bases between the two germline ends. The sample originates from a study of lymphopenia after photon versus proton radiotherapy. Study conclusions and caveats: Under photons, naive T cells and diversity fell while effector/memory populations rose. Oligoclonal CD8+ Temra expansion after nadir drove photon patients' diversity drop. Only patients who died were analyzed for survival; proton advantage is unproven.

This sample comprised peripheral blood, obtained from a patient treated with photon-based radiotherapy. This TCR derives from a woman in her 40s with cholangiocarcinoma. The chain uses TRBV5-6 and TRBJ1-6; D remains unclear. CDR3 loop: CASSPRYPNSPLHF. CDR3 nucleotide sequence: TGTGCCAGCAGCCCCCGATACCCGAATTCACCCCTCCACTTT.